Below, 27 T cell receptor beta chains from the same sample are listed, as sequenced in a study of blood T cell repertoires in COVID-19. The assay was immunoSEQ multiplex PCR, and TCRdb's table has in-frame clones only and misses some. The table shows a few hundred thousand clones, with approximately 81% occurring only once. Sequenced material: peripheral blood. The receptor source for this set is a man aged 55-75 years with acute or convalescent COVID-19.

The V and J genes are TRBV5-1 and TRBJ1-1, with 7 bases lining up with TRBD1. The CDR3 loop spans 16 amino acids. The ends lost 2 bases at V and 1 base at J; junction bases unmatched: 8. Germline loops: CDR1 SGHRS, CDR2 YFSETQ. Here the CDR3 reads CASSLRPTGKNTEAFF. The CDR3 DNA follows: TGCGCCAGCAGCTTAAGGCCGACAGGGAAGAACACTGAAGCTTTCTTT.

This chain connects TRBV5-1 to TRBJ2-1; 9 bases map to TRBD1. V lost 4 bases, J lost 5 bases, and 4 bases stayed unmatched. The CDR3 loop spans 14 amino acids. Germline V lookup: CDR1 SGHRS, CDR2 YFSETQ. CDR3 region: CASSQDRGNNEQFF. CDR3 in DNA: TGCGCCAGCAGCCAAGACAGGGGGAACAATGAGCAGTTCTTC.

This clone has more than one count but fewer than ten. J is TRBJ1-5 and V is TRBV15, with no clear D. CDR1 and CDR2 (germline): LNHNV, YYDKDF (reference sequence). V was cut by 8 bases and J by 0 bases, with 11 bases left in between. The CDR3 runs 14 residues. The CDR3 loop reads CATPIRDSNQPQHF. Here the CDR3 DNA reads TGTGCCACCCCTATTAGAGATAGCAATCAGCCCCAGCATTTT.

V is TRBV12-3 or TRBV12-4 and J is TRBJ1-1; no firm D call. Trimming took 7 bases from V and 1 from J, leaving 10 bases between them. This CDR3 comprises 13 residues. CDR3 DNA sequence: TGTGCCAGCACTGTTCCGTGGAACACTGAAGCTTTCTTT. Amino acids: CASTVPWNTEAFF.

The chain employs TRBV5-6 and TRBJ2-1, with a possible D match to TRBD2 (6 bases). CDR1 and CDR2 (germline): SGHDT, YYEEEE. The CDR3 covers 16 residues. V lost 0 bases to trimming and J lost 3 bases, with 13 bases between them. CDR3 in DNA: TGTGCCAGCAGCTTGGGCGGCGGGACCGTCTACAATGAGCAGTTCTTC. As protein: CASSLGGGTVYNEQFF.

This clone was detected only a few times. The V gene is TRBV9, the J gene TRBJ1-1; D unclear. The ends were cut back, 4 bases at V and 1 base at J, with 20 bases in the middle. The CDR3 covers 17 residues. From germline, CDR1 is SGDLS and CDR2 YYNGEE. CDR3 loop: CASSSNRLGMENTEAFF. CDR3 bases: TGTGCCAGCAGCTCTAACCGACTAGGGATGGAGAACACTGAAGCTTTCTTT. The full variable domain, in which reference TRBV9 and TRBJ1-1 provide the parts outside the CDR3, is DSGVTQTPKHLITATGQRVTLRCSPRSGDLSVYWYQQSLDQGLQFLIQYYNGEERAKGNILERFSAQQFPDLHSELNLSSLELGDSALYFCASSSNRLGMENTEAFFGQGTRLTVV.

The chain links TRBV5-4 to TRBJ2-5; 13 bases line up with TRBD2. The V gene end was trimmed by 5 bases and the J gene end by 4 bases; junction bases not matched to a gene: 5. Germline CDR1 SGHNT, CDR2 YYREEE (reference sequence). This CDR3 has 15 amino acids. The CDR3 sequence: CASSPLAGGPETQYF. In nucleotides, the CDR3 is TGTGCCAGCAGTCCACTAGCGGGGGGGCCAGAGACCCAGTACTTC. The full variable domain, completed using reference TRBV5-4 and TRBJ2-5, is ETGVTQSPTHLIKTRGQQVTLRCSSQSGHNTVSWYQQALGQGPQFIFQYYREEENGRGNFPPRFSGLQFPNYSSELNVNALELDDSALYLCASSPLAGGPETQYFGPGTRLLVL.

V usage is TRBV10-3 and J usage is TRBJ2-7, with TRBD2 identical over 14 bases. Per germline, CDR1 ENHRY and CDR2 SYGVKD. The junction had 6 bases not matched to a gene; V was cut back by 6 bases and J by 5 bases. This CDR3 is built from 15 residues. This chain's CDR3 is CAIRPGLAGVDEQYF. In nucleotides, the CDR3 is TGTGCCATCAGGCCGGGACTAGCGGGAGTAGACGAGCAGTACTTC.

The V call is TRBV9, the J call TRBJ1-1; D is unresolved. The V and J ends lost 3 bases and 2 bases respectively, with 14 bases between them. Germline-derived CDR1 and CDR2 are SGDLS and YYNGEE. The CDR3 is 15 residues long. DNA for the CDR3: TGTGCCAGCAGCGCCGGGAGTTGGGATAACACTGAAGCTTTCTTT. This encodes CASSAGSWDNTEAFF.

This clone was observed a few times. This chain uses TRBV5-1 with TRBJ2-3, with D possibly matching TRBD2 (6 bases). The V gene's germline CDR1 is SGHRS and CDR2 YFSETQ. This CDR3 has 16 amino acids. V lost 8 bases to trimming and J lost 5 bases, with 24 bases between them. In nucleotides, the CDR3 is TGCGCCAGTACCGTTTCGGGGGTGGCTTCGGGAGATACGCAGTATTTT. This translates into CASTVSGVASGDTQYF. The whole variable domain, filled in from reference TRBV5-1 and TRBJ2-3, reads KAGVTQTPRYLIKTRGQQVTLSCSPISGHRSVSWYQQTPGQGLQFLFEYFSETQRNKGNFPGRFSGRQFSNSRSEMNVSTLELGDSALYLCASTVSGVASGDTQYFGPGTRLTVL.

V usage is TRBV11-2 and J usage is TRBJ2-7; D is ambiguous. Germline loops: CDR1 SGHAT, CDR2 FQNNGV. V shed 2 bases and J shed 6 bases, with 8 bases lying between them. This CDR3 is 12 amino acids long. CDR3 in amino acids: CASSLKAGEQYF. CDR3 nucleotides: TGTGCCAGCAGCTTAAAGGCAGGCGAGCAGTACTTC.

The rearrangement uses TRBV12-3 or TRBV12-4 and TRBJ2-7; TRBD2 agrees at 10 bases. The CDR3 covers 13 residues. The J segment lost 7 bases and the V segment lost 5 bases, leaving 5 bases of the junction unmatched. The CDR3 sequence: CASSPGLAFEQYF. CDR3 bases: TGTGCCAGCAGTCCGGGACTAGCGTTTGAGCAGTACTTC.

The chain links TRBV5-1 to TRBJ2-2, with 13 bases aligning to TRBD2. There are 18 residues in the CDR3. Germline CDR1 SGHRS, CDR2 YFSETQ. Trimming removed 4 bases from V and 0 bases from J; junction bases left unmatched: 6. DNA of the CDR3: TGCGCCAGCAGCCGGGAGGGGACTAGCGGGGCGAACACCGGGGAGCTGTTTTTT. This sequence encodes CASSREGTSGANTGELFF.

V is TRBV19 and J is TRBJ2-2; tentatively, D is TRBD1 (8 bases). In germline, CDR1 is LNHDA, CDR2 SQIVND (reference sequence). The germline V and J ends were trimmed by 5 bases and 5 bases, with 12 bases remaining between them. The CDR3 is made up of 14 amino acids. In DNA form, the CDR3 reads TGTGCCAGTAGTTCACAGGGGGGGACCGGGGAGCTGTTTTTT. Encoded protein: CASSSQGGTGELFF.

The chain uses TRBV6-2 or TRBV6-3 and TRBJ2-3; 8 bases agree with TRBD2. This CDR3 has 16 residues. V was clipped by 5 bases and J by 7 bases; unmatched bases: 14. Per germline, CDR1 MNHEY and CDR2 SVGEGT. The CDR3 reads CASSHTGTRIRYTQYF. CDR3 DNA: TGTGCCAGCAGTCACACCGGGACTAGGATCCGTTATACGCAGTATTTT.

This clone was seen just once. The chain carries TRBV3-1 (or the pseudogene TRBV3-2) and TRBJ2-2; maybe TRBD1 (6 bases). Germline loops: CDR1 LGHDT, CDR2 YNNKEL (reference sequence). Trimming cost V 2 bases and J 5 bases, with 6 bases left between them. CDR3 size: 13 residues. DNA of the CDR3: TGTGCCAGCAGCCAAAGGGGGACCGGGGAGCTGTTTTTT. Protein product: CASSQRGTGELFF.

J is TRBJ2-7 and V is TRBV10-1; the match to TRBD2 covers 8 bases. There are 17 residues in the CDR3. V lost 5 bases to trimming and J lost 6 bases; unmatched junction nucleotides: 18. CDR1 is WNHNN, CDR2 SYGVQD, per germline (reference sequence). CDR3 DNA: TGCGCCAGCAGTCAGGCGGGGGGCTCCCGTACGAATGGCGAGCAGTACTTC. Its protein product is CASSQAGGSRTNGEQYF.

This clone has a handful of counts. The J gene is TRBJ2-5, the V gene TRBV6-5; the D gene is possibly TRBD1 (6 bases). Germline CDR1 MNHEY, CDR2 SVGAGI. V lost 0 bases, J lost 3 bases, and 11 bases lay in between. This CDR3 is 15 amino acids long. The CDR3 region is CASSYSGASEETQYF. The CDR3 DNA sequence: TGTGCCAGCAGTTACTCGGGGGCATCTGAAGAGACCCAGTACTTC.

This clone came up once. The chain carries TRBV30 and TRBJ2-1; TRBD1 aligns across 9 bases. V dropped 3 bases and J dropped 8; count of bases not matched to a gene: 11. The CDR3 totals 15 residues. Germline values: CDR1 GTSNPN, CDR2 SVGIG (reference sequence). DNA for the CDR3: TGTGCCTGGAGCCGCCGGGACAGGGATTTCGATGAGCAGTTCTTC. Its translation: CAWSRRDRDFDEQFF.

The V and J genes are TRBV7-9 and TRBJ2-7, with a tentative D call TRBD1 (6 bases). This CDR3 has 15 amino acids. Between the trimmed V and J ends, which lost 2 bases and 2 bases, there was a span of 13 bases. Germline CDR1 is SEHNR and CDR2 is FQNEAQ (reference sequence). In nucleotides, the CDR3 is TGTGCCAGCAGCTTACAAGGAGCAGGGGCCTACGAGCAGTACTTC. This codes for CASSLQGAGAYEQYF.

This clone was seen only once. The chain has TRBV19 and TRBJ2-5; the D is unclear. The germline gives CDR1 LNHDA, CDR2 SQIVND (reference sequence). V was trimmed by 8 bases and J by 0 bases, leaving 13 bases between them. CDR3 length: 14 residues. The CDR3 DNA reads TGTGCCAGTGCCGGTGGGCAGCACCAAGAGACCCAGTACTTC. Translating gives CASAGGQHQETQYF.

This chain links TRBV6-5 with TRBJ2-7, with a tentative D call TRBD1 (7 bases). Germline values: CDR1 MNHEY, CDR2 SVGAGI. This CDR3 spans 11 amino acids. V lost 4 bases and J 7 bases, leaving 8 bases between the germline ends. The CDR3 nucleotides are TGTGCCAGCAGTTCAGGGGGGGAGCAGTACTTC. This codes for CASSSGGEQYF.

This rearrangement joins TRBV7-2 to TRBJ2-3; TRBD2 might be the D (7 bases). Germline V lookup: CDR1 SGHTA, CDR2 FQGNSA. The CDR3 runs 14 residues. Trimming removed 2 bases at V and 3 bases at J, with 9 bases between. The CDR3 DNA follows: TGTGCCAGCAGCTTAAGGGGGGGAACAGATACGCAGTATTTT. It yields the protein CASSLRGGTDTQYF.

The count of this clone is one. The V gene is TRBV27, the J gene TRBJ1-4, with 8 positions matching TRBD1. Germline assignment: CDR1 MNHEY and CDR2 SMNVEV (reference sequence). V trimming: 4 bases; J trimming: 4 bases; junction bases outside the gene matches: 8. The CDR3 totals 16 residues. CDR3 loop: CASSSPQGGGNEKLFF. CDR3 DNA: TGTGCCAGCAGTTCGCCACAGGGGGGAGGTAATGAAAAACTGTTTTTT.

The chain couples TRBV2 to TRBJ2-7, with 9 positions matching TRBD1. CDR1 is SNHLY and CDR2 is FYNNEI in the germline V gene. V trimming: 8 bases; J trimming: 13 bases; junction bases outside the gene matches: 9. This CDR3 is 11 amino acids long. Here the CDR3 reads CASGSRQGGYF. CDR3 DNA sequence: TGTGCCAGCGGCTCAAGACAGGGGGGTTACTTC.

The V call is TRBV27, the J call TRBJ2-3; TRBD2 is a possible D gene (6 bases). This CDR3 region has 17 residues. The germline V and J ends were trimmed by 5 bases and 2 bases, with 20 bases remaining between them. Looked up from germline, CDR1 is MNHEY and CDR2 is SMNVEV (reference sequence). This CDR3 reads CASSLNRLVLNTDTQYF. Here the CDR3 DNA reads TGTGCCAGCAGTCTCAACAGACTAGTACTGAACACAGATACGCAGTATTTT.

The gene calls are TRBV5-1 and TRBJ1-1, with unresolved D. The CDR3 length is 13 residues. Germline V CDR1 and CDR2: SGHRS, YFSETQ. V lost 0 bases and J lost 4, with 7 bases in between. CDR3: CASSLEEFTEAFF. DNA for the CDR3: TGCGCCAGCAGCTTGGAGGAGTTCACTGAAGCTTTCTTT.